This TCR beta chain is from a study of T cell responses to AZD1222 COVID-19 vaccine. Overall study: Recipients boosted at about 4 weeks or about 12 weeks are pooled.

Measured with immunoSEQ multiplex PCR; TCRdb has only the in-frame clones, and not every one. The profile shows about 120,000 clones, 88% of them singletons. The study, taken as a whole, reports: Only a handful of AZD1222 recipients, about six in all, had baseline seropositivity. There were mostly white British donors and more females than males, and clonal diversity was possibly underestimated.

Regarding this clone: The antigen remains unidentified.

The ends were cut back, 8 bases at V and 0 bases at J, with 8 bases in the middle. This CDR3 has 13 amino acids. Per the germline V gene, CDR1 is MNHNS and CDR2 is SASEGT. The sample in question was peripheral blood, obtained on day 0 of AZD1222 vaccination. This receptor was identified in an adult in good health. The chain joins TRBV6-1 to TRBJ2-1, with D possibly being TRBD2 (7 bases). The CDR3 region has the DNA TGTGCCAGCGGGGGGGCCTCCTACAATGAGCAGTTCTTC. Translating it yields CASGGASYNEQFF.